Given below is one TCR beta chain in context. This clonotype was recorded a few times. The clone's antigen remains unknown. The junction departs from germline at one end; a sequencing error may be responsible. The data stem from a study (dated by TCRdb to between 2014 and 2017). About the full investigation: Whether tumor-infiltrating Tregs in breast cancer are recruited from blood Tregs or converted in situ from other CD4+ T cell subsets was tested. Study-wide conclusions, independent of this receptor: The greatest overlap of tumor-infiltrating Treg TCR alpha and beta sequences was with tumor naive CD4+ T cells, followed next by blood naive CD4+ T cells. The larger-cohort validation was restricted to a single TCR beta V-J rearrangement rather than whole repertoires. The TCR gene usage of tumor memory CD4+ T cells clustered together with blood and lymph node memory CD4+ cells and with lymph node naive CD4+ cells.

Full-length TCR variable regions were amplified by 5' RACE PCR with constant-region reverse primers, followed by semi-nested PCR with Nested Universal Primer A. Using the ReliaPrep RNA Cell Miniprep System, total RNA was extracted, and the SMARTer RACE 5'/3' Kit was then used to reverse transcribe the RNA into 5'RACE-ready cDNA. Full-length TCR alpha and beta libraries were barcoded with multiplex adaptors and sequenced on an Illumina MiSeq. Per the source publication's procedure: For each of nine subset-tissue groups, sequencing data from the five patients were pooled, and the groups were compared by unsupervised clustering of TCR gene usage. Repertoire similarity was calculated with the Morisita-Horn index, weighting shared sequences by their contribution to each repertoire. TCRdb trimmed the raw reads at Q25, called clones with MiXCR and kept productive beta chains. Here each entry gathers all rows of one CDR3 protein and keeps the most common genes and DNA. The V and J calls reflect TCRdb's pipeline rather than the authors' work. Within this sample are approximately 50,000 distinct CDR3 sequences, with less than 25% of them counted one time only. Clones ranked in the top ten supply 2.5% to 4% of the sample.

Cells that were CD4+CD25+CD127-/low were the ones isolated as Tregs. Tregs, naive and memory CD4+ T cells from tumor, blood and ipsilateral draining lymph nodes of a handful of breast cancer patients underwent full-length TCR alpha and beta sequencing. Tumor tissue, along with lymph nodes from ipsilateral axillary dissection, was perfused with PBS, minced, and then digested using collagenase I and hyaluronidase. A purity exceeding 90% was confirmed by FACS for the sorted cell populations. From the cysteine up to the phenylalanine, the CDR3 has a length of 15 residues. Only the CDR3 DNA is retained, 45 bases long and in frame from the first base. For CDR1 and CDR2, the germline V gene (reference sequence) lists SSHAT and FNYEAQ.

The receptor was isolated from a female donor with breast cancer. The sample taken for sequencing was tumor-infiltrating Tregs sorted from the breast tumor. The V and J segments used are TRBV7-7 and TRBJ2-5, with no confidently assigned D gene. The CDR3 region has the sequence CASSFGLGSQETQYF. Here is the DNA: TGTGCTAGCAGCTTCGGTTTGGGCAGTCAAGAGACCCAGTACTTC.